The present T cell receptor (beta chain) was sequenced within a study of spatial heterogeneity in lung cancer. Each CDR3 protein is one row after TCRdb ran MiXCR on the 5' RACE reads. The table has roughly 10,000 distinct CDR3 sequences, roughly 3.9% seen once. This clonotype ranks as medium-sized (0.01 to 0.1%). This beta chain represents an off-target read in a library built for alpha chains; its size is of limited meaning. Time point defined: sample taken at primary tumor resection. Unsorted samples of tumor, nontumor lung or frozen PBMC had their whole RNA sequenced. The CDR3 is made up of 16 amino acids. Trimming cost V 6 bases and J 0 bases; bases outside gene matches: 10. Germline V CDR1 and CDR2: MNHEY, SVGAGI.

The sequence was collected from a male donor with early-stage non-small cell lung cancer. V and J are TRBV6-5 and TRBJ1-2; 7 bases align to TRBD1. This specimen consisted of normal lung tissue next to the tumor, obtained at surgery. CDR3 nucleotide sequence: TGTGCCAGCAGACCCGAGGGGGCCCGAGCTAACTATGGCTACACCTTC. Its protein product is CASRPEGARANYGYTF.